This TCR beta chain was identified during a study of esophageal squamous cell carcinoma tumors (dated by TCRdb to the early 2020s). Background for the entire study: Principal component analysis with K-means clustering of immunohistochemical values for T-cell and checkpoint markers was used to divide patients into immuno relation high and low groups. Across the 9 to 10 cases, 1.7 million or so TCRalpha and 1 million to 1.3 million TCRbeta total reads were obtained, of which around 30,000 and 35,000 were unique. In Japan, approximately 53 patients with esophageal squamous cell carcinoma who were treated surgically made up the wider cohort, which included 21 high and 32 low immuno relation cases. TCR sequencing was performed on roughly ten patients, consisting of five randomly selected high immuno relation cases and five background-matched low immuno relation cases. The purpose of the study was to evaluate TCR repertoire diversity and shared TCR repertoires of T cells in the tumor environment of esophageal squamous cell carcinoma. Paper-wide results and their limitations: Approximately 28 TRAV|TRAJ and some 24 TRBV|TRBJ combinations, including TRAV13-1|TRAJ22 and TRBV7-9|TRBJ2-7, appeared to be shared among high immuno relation cases. TCR repertoire analysis included only a few cases, and CDR3 clonotype-level investigation was not performed. Shared V|J recombination candidates may have been selected by chance because variation in the TCRalphabeta repertoire was large. Of the approximately 11 cases, three showed one dominant TCRalpha VJ recombination along with apparently reduced TCRalpha diversity. The high immuno relation group had higher significant repertoire counts, although the two groups did not differ in total TCR repertoire counts. TCRalpha and TCRbeta chains were sequenced separately, so chain pairing and recognized antigens remained unknown.

The library was generated by 5' RACE. PCR with KAPA HiFi used TCRalpha or TCRbeta constant-region primers plus a P20EA primer, followed by nested second PCR with CA2 or CB2. TCR genes were amplified by unbiased adaptor ligation RT-PCR, with reverse transcription by Superscript III and a polyT18-containing BSL-18E primer. Following second-strand synthesis and blunting, the P10EA/P20EA adaptor was ligated to the 5' end of the cDNA, and NotI digestion was then performed. The first and second PCRs ran around 20 cycles of 98°C for 20 s, 65°C for 30 s and 72°C for 1 min. Amplicons were indexed with the Nextera XT Index kit v2 Set A, pooled in equimolar amounts and quantified on a Qubit 2.0 Fluorometer. Sequencing used the Illumina MiSeq platform with 2x300 bp paired-end reads. On the authors' methods: Reads were assigned to V and J genes by highest identity to IMGT reference sequences using Repertoire Genesis software ver.1.0. CDR3 was defined from Cys104 to Phe118 plus Gly119 and translated, and unique sequence reads were defined by distinct V, J and CDR3 amino acids. A shared V|J combination was chosen only when it reached significance in both a Fisher's exact test in edgeR and a Mann Whitney U test. After singletons were removed and 500 repertoire combinations were bootstrapped, the repertoire dissimilarity index was calculated with the R rdi package. TCRdb trimmed the raw reads at Q25, called clones with MiXCR and kept productive beta chains. Identical CDR3 protein sequences are pooled into one entry, listed with their most common genes and DNA. The V and J calls and clone size come from TCRdb's table, not from the authors' own analysis. In all, the sample holds roughly 5,300 distinct CDR3 sequences, and about 22% of those were seen once. The biggest ten clones account for roughly 31% of the sample.

A word on this clonotype: The antigen this receptor binds is unknown. One base away there is no much larger clone; base qualities are not given.

The junction carries 18 bases between V and J, which are trimmed by 8 bases and 5 bases respectively. The CDR3 measures 15 amino acids from cysteine to phenylalanine. The DNA shown is the 45-base CDR3, in frame from base 1. The germline V gene yields MDHEN for CDR1 and SYDVKM for CDR2. Patients who received neoadjuvant chemotherapy or who lacked clinical information were excluded from enrollment. All of the TCR-sequenced cases shown were male, and each had a subtotal esophagectomy with 2- or 3-field lymphadenectomy. RNA was isolated from bulk tumor tissue sections using a Qiagen AllPrep kit, and no T-cell sorting was performed. Small sections of surgically resected tumor tissue were kept in RNAlater reagent at -80 degrees C until RNA was extracted.

The TCR was taken from a man aged 50 to 80 with esophageal squamous cell carcinoma. Sequenced material: tumor tissue. The sequence is built from TRBV28 and TRBJ2-2; tentative D gene TRBD1, with 6 bases matching. The CDR3 protein sequence reads: CASGARGIFTGELFF. The sequence in DNA is TGTGCCAGCGGCGCCAGGGGAATATTTACCGGGGAGCTGTTTTTT. Reference TRBV28 and TRBJ2-2 genes cover what lies past the CDR3, so the full variable domain is DVKVTQSSRYLVKRTGEKVFLECVQDMDHENMFWYRQDPGLGLRLIYFSYDVKMKEKGDIPEGYSVSREKKERFSLILESASTNQTSMYLCASGARGIFTGELFFGEGSRLTVL.